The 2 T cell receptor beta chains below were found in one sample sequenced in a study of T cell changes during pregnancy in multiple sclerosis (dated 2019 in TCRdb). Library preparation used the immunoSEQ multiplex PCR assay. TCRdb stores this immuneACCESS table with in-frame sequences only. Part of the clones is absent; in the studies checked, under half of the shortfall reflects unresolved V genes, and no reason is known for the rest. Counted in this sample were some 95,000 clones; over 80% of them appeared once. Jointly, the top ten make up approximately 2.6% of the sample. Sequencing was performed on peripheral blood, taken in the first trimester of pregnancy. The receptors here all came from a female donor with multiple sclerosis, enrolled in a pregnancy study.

CDR3 region: CASSYSTGTGELFF. The CDR3 DNA sequence: TGTGCCAGCAGTTACTCGACAGGGACCGGGGAGCTGTTTTTT. The chain combines TRBV6-5 with TRBJ2-2; TRBD1 agrees at 7 bases. Trimming cost V 0 bases and J 5 bases; bases outside gene matches: 0. There are 14 residues in the CDR3. Looked up from germline, CDR1 is MNHEY and CDR2 is SVGAGI.

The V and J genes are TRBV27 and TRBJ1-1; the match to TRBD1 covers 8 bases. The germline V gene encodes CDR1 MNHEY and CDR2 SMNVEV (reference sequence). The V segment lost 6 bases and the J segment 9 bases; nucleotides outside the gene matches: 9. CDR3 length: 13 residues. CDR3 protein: CASRRTGPFKAFF. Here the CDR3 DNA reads TGTGCCAGCAGGCGGACAGGGCCCTTTAAAGCTTTCTTT.